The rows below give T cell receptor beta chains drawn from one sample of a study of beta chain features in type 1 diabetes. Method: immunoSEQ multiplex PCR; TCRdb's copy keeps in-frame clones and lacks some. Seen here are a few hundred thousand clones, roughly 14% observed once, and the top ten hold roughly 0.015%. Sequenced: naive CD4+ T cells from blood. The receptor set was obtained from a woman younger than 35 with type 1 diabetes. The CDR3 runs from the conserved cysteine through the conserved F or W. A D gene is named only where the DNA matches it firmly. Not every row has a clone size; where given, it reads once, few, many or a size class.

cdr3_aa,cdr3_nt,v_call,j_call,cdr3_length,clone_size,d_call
CASSLVGGHQYF,TGTGCCAGCAGCTTAGTGGGAGGACATCAGTACTTC,TRBV11-3,TRBJ2-5,12,-,-
CASSLEIGPRGAFF,TGTGCCAGCAGCTTAGAAATAGGGCCCCGGGGAGCTTTCTTT,TRBV7-2,TRBJ1-1,14,few,-
CASSSTGSVDTEAFF,TGTGCCAGCAGCTCGACAGGGAGTGTAGACACTGAAGCTTTCTTT,TRBV7-2,TRBJ1-1,15,-,TRBD1
CAISGPPGQGANQPQHF,TGTGCCATCAGTGGACCCCCCGGACAGGGCGCTAATCAGCCCCAGCATTTT,TRBV10-3,TRBJ1-5,17,-,TRBD1
CASSLEGLGTDTQYF,TGTGCCAGCAGTTTAGAAGGACTCGGCACAGATACGCAGTATTTT,TRBV28,TRBJ2-3,15,-,-
CASSASSLRNEQFF,TGTGCCAGCAGCGCGTCTAGCTTAAGGAATGAGCAGTTCTTC,TRBV9,TRBJ2-1,14,few,-
CASSLVGSPADSYEQYF,TGCGCCAGCAGCCTCGTGGGGAGTCCAGCCGACTCCTACGAGCAGTACTTC,TRBV5-1,TRBJ2-7,17,few,-
CASSQTGGWTEAFF,TGTGCCAGCAGTCAAACAGGGGGATGGACTGAAGCTTTCTTT,TRBV2,TRBJ1-1,14,-,TRBD1
CASSPRTPSNTGELFF,TGTGCCAGCTCACCAAGGACACCCTCGAACACCGGGGAGCTGTTTTTT,TRBV18,TRBJ2-2,16,few,-
CSAAQGLGSYEQYF,TGCAGCGCCGCACAGGGGTTGGGCTCCTACGAGCAGTACTTC,TRBV29-1,TRBJ2-7,14,-,TRBD1
CASSEVGSYEQYF,TGCGCCAGCAGCGAGGTGGGTTCCTACGAGCAGTACTTC,TRBV4-1,TRBJ2-7,13,-,-
CASRPGTKNIQYF,TGTGCCTCCCGTCCCGGGACTAAGAACATTCAGTACTTC,TRBV28,TRBJ2-4,13,few,TRBD2
CASSLPRGQQETQYF,TGTGCCAGCAGCTTACCCAGGGGGCAGCAAGAGACCCAGTACTTC,TRBV5-4,TRBJ2-5,15,-,TRBD1
CASSQTGDTGELFF,TGTGCCAGTAGCCAGACTGGTGACACCGGGGAGCTGTTTTTT,TRBV19,TRBJ2-2,14,few,-
CASSLDTADEAFF,TGTGCCAGCAGCTTAGACACCGCCGATGAAGCTTTCTTT,TRBV7-2,TRBJ1-1,13,few,-
CASSVDRDYGYTF,TGTGCCAGCAGCGTAGACAGGGACTATGGCTACACCTTC,TRBV9,TRBJ1-2,13,few,-
CASSLRTNNEQFF,TGTGCCAGCAGCCTTAGGACAAATAATGAGCAGTTCTTC,TRBV9,TRBJ2-1,13,-,-
CASSEMTARETQYF,TGTGCCAGCAGCGAGATGACAGCGAGGGAGACCCAGTACTTC,TRBV27,TRBJ2-5,14,-,-
CASSERQTYEQYF,TGTGCCAGCAGCGAACGACAGACCTACGAGCAGTACTTC,TRBV6-6,TRBJ2-7,13,few,-
CASSYHRGDTQYF,TGTGCCAGCAGTTACCACAGGGGAGATACGCAGTATTTT,TRBV6-6,TRBJ2-3,13,few,TRBD1
CASSQEGARPRTGELFF,TGCGCCAGCAGCCAAGAAGGAGCGCGGCCTCGCACCGGGGAGCTGTTTTTT,TRBV4-3,TRBJ2-2,17,few,-
CASSPQRLALVTYEQYF,TGTGCCAGTAGTCCGCAAAGACTAGCGCTAGTAACCTACGAGCAGTACTTC,TRBV19,TRBJ2-7,17,once,TRBD2
CASSRIRDLKNNEQFF,TGTGCCAGTAGTCGGATCCGGGACTTAAAGAACAATGAGCAGTTCTTC,TRBV19,TRBJ2-1,16,few,-
CASSLAGLYGYTF,TGTGCCAGCAGCTTGGCGGGACTCTATGGCTACACCTTC,TRBV5-4,TRBJ1-2,13,-,-
CASNRGMNTEAFF,TGTGCCAGCAACAGGGGTATGAACACTGAAGCTTTCTTT,TRBV7-2,TRBJ1-1,13,few,TRBD1
CASGHRVYEQYF,TGTGCCAGCGGCCACAGGGTTTACGAGCAGTACTTC,TRBV28,TRBJ2-7,12,few,-